Listed below are T cell receptor beta chains from one sample, sequenced in a study of cytomegalovirus exposure and HLA in healthy donors. TCRdb's table, derived via immunoSEQ multiplex PCR, lists solely in-frame clones and lacks some. This sample's table has tens of thousands of clones. Sequenced sample: PBMCs. Every receptor here comes from a middle-aged woman in good health and CMV-seropositive. Each CDR3 is given with its conserved first and last residue. D genes are given only for firm matches.

d_call,j_call,v_call,cdr3_aa,cdr3_nt
TRBD2,TRBJ2-2,TRBV4-2,CASSQLKAGRVSGELFF,TGTGCCAGCAGCCAACTAAAAGCGGGAAGGGTCTCCGGGGAGCTGTTTTTT
NA,TRBJ2-1,TRBV28,CASTYDSSYNEQFF,TGTGCCAGCACCTACGACAGCTCCTACAATGAGCAGTTCTTC
NA,TRBJ1-5,TRBV19,CAGTHQGKAPICGNQPQHF,TGTGCCGGCACACATCAGGGGAAGGCGCCAATTTGTGGCAATCAGCCCCAGCATTTT
NA,TRBJ1-1,TRBV25-1,CASSPPGLNTEAFF,TGTGCCAGCAGTCCGCCAGGGTTGAACACTGAAGCTTTCTTT
NA,TRBJ1-2,TRBV28,CASRPSGARPYYGHTF,TGTGCCAGCAGGCCTTCGGGAGCCAGACCCTACTATGGCCACACCTTC
TRBD1,TRBJ1-1,TRBV19,CASSIGIGGMNTEAFF,TGTGCCAGTAGTATAGGGATAGGGGGCATGAACACTGAAGCTTTCTTT
NA,TRBJ2-3,TRBV7-3,CASSLQSRPGADTQYF,TGTGCCAGCAGCCTACAGTCCCGGCCAGGGGCAGATACGCAGTATTTT
TRBD2,TRBJ2-5,TRBV2,CASTTRGGGDFQETQYF,TGTGCCAGCACCACTCGGGGGGGAGGGGATTTCCAAGAGACCCAGTACTTC
NA,TRBJ2-3,TRBV25-1,CASSHRALGYTDTQYF,TGTGCCAGCAGCCACAGGGCACTAGGATACACAGATACGCAGTATTTT
NA,TRBJ2-7,TRBV18,CASSPLAGPNEQYF,TGTGCCAGCTCACCACTGGCAGGGCCCAACGAGCAGTACTTC
NA,TRBJ2-7,TRBV4-1,CASSQEVAVPSSYEQYF,TGCGCCAGCAGCCAAGAAGTGGCAGTCCCCTCCTCCTACGAGCAGTACTTC
TRBD1,TRBJ1-3,TRBV9,CASSVAGTGSGNTIYF,TGTGCCAGCAGCGTAGCCGGGACAGGGTCTGGAAACACCATATATTTT
TRBD1,TRBJ2-1,TRBV6-5,CASSGDRGPDNEQFF,TGTGCCAGCAGTGGCGACAGGGGCCCCGACAATGAGCAGTTCTTC
NA,TRBJ1-3,TRBV29-1,CSVDAGSSGNTIYF,TGCAGCGTTGATGCGGGGAGCTCTGGAAACACCATATATTTT
TRBD1,TRBJ2-3,TRBV9,CASSVGQGAYTDTQYF,TGTGCCAGCAGCGTAGGTCAGGGGGCATACACAGATACGCAGTATTTT
NA,TRBJ2-5,TRBV30,CAWNARGPGENQYF,TGTGCCTGGAACGCCAGGGGACCAGGAGAGAACCAGTACTTC
TRBD1,TRBJ2-5,TRBV6-4,CASSEGTGETQYF,TGTGCCAGCAGTGAAGGGACAGGGGAGACCCAGTACTTC
NA,TRBJ2-3,TRBV6-1,CASTKTGDTQYF,TGTGCCAGCACTAAGACAGGAGATACGCAGTATTTT